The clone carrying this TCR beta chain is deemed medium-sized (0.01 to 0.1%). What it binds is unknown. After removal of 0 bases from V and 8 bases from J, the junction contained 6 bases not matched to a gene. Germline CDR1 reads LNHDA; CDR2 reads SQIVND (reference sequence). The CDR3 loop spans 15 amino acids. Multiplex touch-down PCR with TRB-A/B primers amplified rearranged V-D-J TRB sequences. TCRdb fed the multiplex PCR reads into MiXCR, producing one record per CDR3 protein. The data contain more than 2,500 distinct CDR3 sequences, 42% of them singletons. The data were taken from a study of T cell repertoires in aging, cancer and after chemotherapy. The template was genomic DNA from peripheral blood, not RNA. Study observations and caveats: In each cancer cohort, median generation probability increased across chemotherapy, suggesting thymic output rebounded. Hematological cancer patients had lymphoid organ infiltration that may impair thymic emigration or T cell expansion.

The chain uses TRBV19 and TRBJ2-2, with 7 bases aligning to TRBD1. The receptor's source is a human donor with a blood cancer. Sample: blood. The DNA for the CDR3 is TGTGCCAGTAGTATAGATGACAGGGTGGGAGGGGAGCTGTTTTTT. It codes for CASSIDDRVGGELFF. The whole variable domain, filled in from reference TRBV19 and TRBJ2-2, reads DGGITQSPKYLFRKEGQNVTLSCEQNLNHDAMYWYRQDPGQGLRLIYYSQIVNDFQKGDIAEGYSVSREKKESFPLTVTSAQKNPTAFYLCASSIDDRVGGELFFGEGSRLTVL.